This TCR beta chain stems from a study of T cells in localized non-small cell lung cancer. Here immunoSEQ multiplex PCR was the method, and the copy in TCRdb shows in-frame clones only, minus some. The table has around 20,000 clones, around 90% seen once. Findings and limits, study-wide: Uninvolved adjacent lung showed the highest T cell clonality, exceeding tumor. Longer overall survival accompanied higher blood T cell density. Sequencing covered just one tumor region, so heterogeneity cannot be ruled out. In adjacent lung, a median roughly 56 of the top 100 tumor clones were found.

Comments on this clone: What it recognizes is unknown.

The CDR3 runs 16 residues. Germline CDR1 reads MNHEY; CDR2 reads SMNVEV (reference sequence). Trimming shortened V by 4 bases and J by 0 bases, and 13 bases separated the two germline ends. The sample here was peripheral blood, taken before any cancer treatment. The rearrangement links TRBV27 to TRBJ2-1; D assignment may be TRBD1 or TRBD2 (5 bases each). This receptor was obtained from a woman aged 35 to 75 with stage I lung adenocarcinoma. The DNA for the CDR3 is TGTGCCAGCAGTTCCCCGGGACCGAGCTCCTACAATGAGCAGTTCTTC. Its protein product is CASSSPGPSSYNEQFF.